The T cell receptor (beta chain) described here comes from a study of blood T cell repertoires in COVID-19. Overall study context: T cells, B-cell-depleted T cells, or PBMCs provided the cDNA or gDNA that served as material.

Measured with immunoSEQ multiplex PCR; TCRdb has only the in-frame clones, and not every one. Of 200,000 to 250,000 clones in the sample, 85% to 90% were seen once. This study enrolled people aged 18 to 89 from about two dozen US geographic areas. Researchers sorted participants into cohorts using their self-reported clinical history. This CDR3 is built from 15 residues. V lost 0 bases to trimming and J lost 5 bases, with 13 bases between them. Germline V gene lookup returns CDR1 GTSNPN and CDR2 SVGIG (reference sequence). This chain connects TRBV30 to TRBJ2-2; D not certain. This clonotype was sampled from a woman aged 25 to 39 who had recovered from COVID-19. The sequenced sample consisted of PBMCs or T cells enriched from blood (not recorded which). This chain's CDR3 is CAWSVFALPTGELFF. In DNA form, the CDR3 reads TGTGCCTGGAGTGTATTCGCACTCCCAACCGGGGAGCTGTTTTTT.